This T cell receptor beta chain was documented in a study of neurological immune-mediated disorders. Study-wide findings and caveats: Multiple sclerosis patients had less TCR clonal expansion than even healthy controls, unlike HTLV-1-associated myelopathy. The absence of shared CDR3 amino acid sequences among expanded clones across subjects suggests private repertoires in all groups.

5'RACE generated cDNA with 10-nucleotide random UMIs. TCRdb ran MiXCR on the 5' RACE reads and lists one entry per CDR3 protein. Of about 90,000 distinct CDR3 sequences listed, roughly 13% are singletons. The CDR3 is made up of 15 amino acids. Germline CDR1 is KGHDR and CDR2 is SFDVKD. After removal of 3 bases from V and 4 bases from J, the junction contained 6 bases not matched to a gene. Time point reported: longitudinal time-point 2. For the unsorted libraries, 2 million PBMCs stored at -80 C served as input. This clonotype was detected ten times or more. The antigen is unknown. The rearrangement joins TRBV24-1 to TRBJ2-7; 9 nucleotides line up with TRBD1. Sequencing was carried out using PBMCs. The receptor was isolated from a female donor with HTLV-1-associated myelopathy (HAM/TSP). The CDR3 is CATSDTGQGNYEQYF. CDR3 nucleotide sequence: TGTGCCACCAGTGATACGGGACAGGGTAATTACGAGCAGTACTTC.